Below are 29 T cell receptor beta chains sequenced from a single sample in a study of T-cell reconstitution after alpha-beta-depleted transplantation in children. Molecular barcoding with unique molecular identifiers was used for the TCRbeta library. Via MiXCR, TCRdb re-called the PCR reads, giving one row per CDR3 protein. The sample consists of 210,000 or so distinct CDR3 sequences, approximately 10% of them appearing once. Sample: PBMCs, taken before TCRalphabeta/CD19-depleted stem cell transplant. These receptor sequences come from a child less than two years old with acute myeloid leukemia, due to receive a stem cell transplant.

This clonotype was observed many times. The chain joins TRBV3-1 to TRBJ1-2; D not certain. The CDR3 spans 13 residues. Trimming stripped 1 base from V and 4 bases from J, with 7 bases between. Germline CDR1 reads LGHDT; CDR2 reads YNNKEL (reference sequence). The CDR3, as DNA: TGTGCCAGCAGCCAAGGGGCCCCCTATGGCTACACCTTC. Amino acid sequence: CASSQGAPYGYTF.

This clonotype was found many times. The CDR3 nucleotides read TGCAGTGCTCCTCTATGGAATGAGCAGTTCTTC. It codes for CSAPLWNEQFF. The V call is TRBV20-1, the J call TRBJ2-1; no definite D call. Trimming pared 5 bases from V and 7 bases from J, leaving 9 bases between. Germline lookup yields CDR1 DFQATT and CDR2 SNEGSKA (reference sequence). CDR3 length equals 11 residues.

There are many counts of this clonotype. The chain recombines TRBV28 with TRBJ1-2; D is perhaps TRBD1 (6 bases). Trimming removed 7 bases from V and 8 bases from J, with 20 bases in between. The CDR3 is made up of 14 amino acids. The germline V gene encodes CDR1 MDHEN and CDR2 SYDVKM. The CDR3 loop is CASTNYPGVDGYTF. In nucleotides, the CDR3 is TGTGCCAGCACAAACTATCCAGGGGTCGACGGCTACACCTTC.

This clonotype was counted ten times or more. This chain joins TRBV5-1 and TRBJ2-2, with D perhaps TRBD1 (6 bases). Trimming cost V 2 bases and J 4 bases, with 6 bases left between them. The CDR3 sequence is 13 residues long. The germline CDR1 and CDR2 sequences are SGHRS and YFSETQ. In DNA, the CDR3 is TGCGCCAGCAGCTTACAGGGCACCGGGGAGCTGTTTTTT. Protein product: CASSLQGTGELFF.

This sequence joins TRBV12-3 or TRBV12-4 and TRBJ2-1, with D uncertain. The CDR3 spans 12 residues. With 6 bases removed from V and 5 bases from J, the gap between germline ends came to 8 bases. CDR3 DNA sequence: TGTGCCAGCAGCCCTCAGGACAATGAGCAGTTCTTC. It specifies CASSPQDNEQFF.

Turning to this clonotype: A much larger clone lies a single base off, so this may be a read error. This chain links TRBV29-1 with TRBJ2-7; perhaps TRBD1 as D (6 bases). The CDR3 has 12 residues. The V end was cut by 7 bases, the J end by 3 bases, with 13 bases between. Germline V CDR1 and CDR2: SQVTM, ANQGSEA. DNA for the CDR3: TGCAGCGCAGGGGCGACGAACTACGAGCAGTACTTC. It specifies CSAGATNYEQYF.

This clonotype came up many times. The V and J genes are TRBV20-1 and TRBJ2-5; D might be TRBD2 (6 bases). Germline loops: CDR1 DFQATT, CDR2 SNEGSKA (reference sequence). This CDR3 spans 12 amino acids. With 6 bases removed from V and 1 base from J, the gap between germline ends came to 9 bases. Here the CDR3 DNA reads TGCAGTGCCTGGGACTCCCAAGAGACCCAGTACTTC. As protein: CSAWDSQETQYF.

This clonotype was observed at least ten times. The V gene is TRBV5-1, the J gene TRBJ2-3; D may correspond to TRBD1 or TRBD2 (5 bases each). The CDR3 is made up of 13 amino acids. Germline CDR1 reads SGHRS; CDR2 reads YFSETQ. The ends were cut back, 7 bases at V and 2 bases at J, with 11 bases in the middle. The CDR3 nucleotides are TGCGCCAGCGGGGGAGCGACCACAGATACGCAGTATTTT. Its protein product is CASGGATTDTQYF.

At least ten counts were recorded for this clonotype. Here the CDR3 DNA reads TGCAGCGTTGTGCAGGGACCCAACACCATATATTTT. Amino acid sequence: CSVVQGPNTIYF. The V and J genes are TRBV29-1 and TRBJ1-3, with a possible D match to TRBD1 (5 bases). CDR1 is SQVTM and CDR2 is ANQGSEA in the germline V gene. The CDR3 is 12 residues long. Trimming took off 4 bases at V and 7 bases at J, with 11 bases between the two ends.

This clonotype was detected ten times or more. The genes are TRBV28 and TRBJ1-3; perhaps TRBD1 as D (5 bases). The ends were cut back, 5 bases at V and 0 bases at J, with 14 bases in the middle. Looked up from germline, CDR1 is MDHEN and CDR2 is SYDVKM. The CDR3 has 16 residues. The CDR3 region has the DNA TGTGCCAGCAGTATACCGGGACGGTTCTCTGGAAACACCATATATTTT. It codes for CASSIPGRFSGNTIYF.

This clonotype was counted many times. The rearrangement links TRBV15 to TRBJ1-2; the D gene is possibly TRBD1 (5 bases). This CDR3 is 15 amino acids long. The germline gives CDR1 LNHNV, CDR2 YYDKDF (reference sequence). The ends were cut back, 0 bases at V and 6 bases at J, with 14 bases in the middle. The DNA for the CDR3 is TGTGCCACCAGCAGAGATGTCTTTTCAGGGCATGGCTACACCTTC. Its translation: CATSRDVFSGHGYTF.

This clonotype was picked up many times. The rearrangement links TRBV20-1 to TRBJ1-2; tentatively, D is TRBD1 (6 bases). This CDR3 region has 14 residues. Between the trimmed V and J ends, which lost 7 bases and 1 base, there was a span of 16 bases. Germline V gene lookup returns CDR1 DFQATT and CDR2 SNEGSKA (reference sequence). The DNA for the CDR3 is TGCAGTGGACCCCACAGGGTCGATAACTATGGCTACACCTTC. It yields the protein CSGPHRVDNYGYTF.

This clonotype has ten or more counts. V is TRBV14 and J is TRBJ2-7; TRBD1 matches 9 bases. The CDR3 contains 18 residues. CDR1 is SGHDN and CDR2 is FVKESK in the germline V gene. V trimming: 5 bases; J trimming: 8 bases; junction bases outside the gene matches: 22. The CDR3 DNA reads as TGTGCCAGCAGCTTAGGCCCGGGACAGGGAGAATTTAGAAGGAAGCAGTACTTC. It is translated as CASSLGPGQGEFRRKQYF.

This clonotype came up many times. The V gene is TRBV5-1, the J gene TRBJ2-7; TRBD2 agrees at 11 bases. The junction had 8 bases not matched to a gene; V was cut back by 2 bases and J by 7 bases. Germline CDR1 is SGHRS and CDR2 is YFSETQ. The length of the CDR3 is 15 residues. The CDR3 DNA follows: TGCGCCAGCAGCTTCTTAGCGGGGGGGCCGCAGGAGCAGTACTTC. As protein: CASSFLAGGPQEQYF.

This clonotype was found many times. The chain couples TRBV12-3 or TRBV12-4 to TRBJ1-1; 7 bases line up with TRBD1. V trimming: 3 bases; J trimming: 6 bases; junction bases outside the gene matches: 10. This CDR3 region has 15 residues. CDR3 protein: CASSFSSGGPPEAFF. The CDR3 nucleotides are TGTGCCAGCAGTTTCAGTTCAGGGGGGCCCCCTGAAGCTTTCTTT.

This clonotype was seen ten or more times. The gene calls are TRBV3-1 and TRBJ2-5, with 10 bases matching TRBD1. After removal of 3 bases from V and 1 base from J, the junction contained 2 bases not matched to a gene. Per the germline V gene, CDR1 is LGHDT and CDR2 is YNNKEL (reference sequence). CDR3 length: 15 residues. CDR3 loop: CASSQWTGGQETQYF. CDR3 sequence (DNA): TGTGCCAGCAGCCAGTGGACAGGGGGCCAAGAGACCCAGTACTTC.

At least ten counts were recorded for this clonotype. Written as DNA, the CDR3 is TGTGCCAGCAGTAAAAATACAGGGGGCACTGAAGCTTTCTTT. Translation gives CASSKNTGGTEAFF. This chain uses TRBV6-5 with TRBJ1-1, with TRBD1 identical over 8 bases. Germline CDR1 MNHEY, CDR2 SVGAGI. The CDR3 totals 14 residues. The trim removed 5 bases at V and 4 bases at J, leaving 6 bases unmatched.

This clonotype was recorded at least ten times. This chain links TRBV9 with TRBJ2-1; tentative D call: TRBD2 (6 bases). Germline values: CDR1 SGDLS, CDR2 YYNGEE. The CDR3 has 12 amino acids. Trimming cost V 4 bases and J 8 bases, with 10 bases left between them. CDR3 DNA sequence: TGTGCCAGCAGCCCGACTAGTTATGAGCAGTTCTTC. This codes for CASSPTSYEQFF.

The chain recombines TRBV7-2 with TRBJ1-3; D remains unclear. Between the trimmed V and J ends, which lost 5 bases and 0 bases, there was a span of 14 bases. Germline V gene data show CDR1 as SGHTA and CDR2 as FQGNSA. The CDR3 is 16 amino acids. For the CDR3, the DNA is TGTGCCAGCAGCCCCTCTGACGCCAGCTCTGGAAACACCATATATTTT. It specifies CASSPSDASSGNTIYF.

This clonotype was observed many times. The chain couples TRBV29-1 to TRBJ2-7, with D possibly being TRBD1 (6 bases). The CDR3 is 13 amino acids. V dropped 2 bases and J dropped 6 bases, with 14 bases sitting between them. Germline V gives CDR1 SQVTM, CDR2 ANQGSEA. This CDR3 is CSVERAGAREQYF. Written as DNA, the CDR3 is TGCAGCGTTGAACGGGCAGGGGCTCGCGAGCAGTACTTC.

This clonotype was detected ten times or more. The CDR3 sequence: CASSLGAGVVIGETQYF. As DNA, the CDR3 is TGTGCCAGCAGCTTAGGGGCGGGAGTGGTAATTGGCGAGACCCAGTACTTC. The V gene is TRBV7-2, the J gene TRBJ2-5, with 7 bases that match TRBD2. Looked up from germline, CDR1 is SGHTA and CDR2 is FQGNSA. There are 17 residues in the CDR3. With V trimmed by 1 base and J by 5 bases, 13 bases remained unmatched.

This clonotype was recorded many times. The chain carries TRBV6-1 and TRBJ2-7; possibly TRBD1 or TRBD2 for D (7 bases each). Germline loops: CDR1 MNHNS, CDR2 SASEGT. With 5 bases removed from V and 3 bases from J, the gap between germline ends came to 17 bases. The CDR3 consists of 15 residues. The CDR3 coding sequence is TGTGCCAGCAGTCAGGGGGGGACAGTCTTCTACGAGCAGTACTTC. This codes for CASSQGGTVFYEQYF.

This sequence joins TRBV20-1 and TRBJ1-1; 7 bases are a match to TRBD1. J gave up 2 bases and V 5 bases, and 5 bases lay outside the gene matches. Germline V gene lookup returns CDR1 DFQATT and CDR2 SNEGSKA (reference sequence). This CDR3 contains 13 residues. CDR3 amino acids: CSALRQGNTEAFF. CDR3 bases: TGCAGTGCTTTGCGACAGGGCAACACTGAAGCTTTCTTT.

This clonotype showed up many times. The chain is built from TRBV11-2 and TRBJ1-2; tentative D call: TRBD1 (5 bases). The CDR3 length is 14 residues. Trimming took off 0 bases at V and 4 bases at J, with 9 bases between the two ends. Germline lookup yields CDR1 SGHAT and CDR2 FQNNGV. The CDR3 sequence is CASSLDRQGYGYTF. CDR3 sequence (DNA): TGTGCCAGCAGCTTAGATCGCCAGGGCTATGGCTACACCTTC.

Points on this clonotype: This may be a read error: a much more frequent sequence differs by one nucleotide. The chain combines TRBV5-1 with TRBJ2-1, with 8 bases matching TRBD1. The germline V gene encodes CDR1 SGHRS and CDR2 YFSETQ. The CDR3 extends over 15 amino acids. This CDR3 reads CASSLAGQGWDEQLF. In DNA, the CDR3 is TGCGCCAGCAGCTTGGCTGGACAGGGTTGGGATGAGCAGCTCTTC.

This clonotype was detected only a few times. A much larger clone lies one base from this, so it may be a read error. The chain uses TRBV5-1 and TRBJ2-2; TRBD2 might be the D (5 bases). Germline CDR1 SGHRS, CDR2 YFSETQ. V was pared by 9 bases and J by 5 bases, with 11 bases between. The CDR3 spans 12 residues. This CDR3 is CATEGLTGELFF. CDR3 sequence (DNA): TGCGCCACCGAGGGATTAACCGGGGAGCTGTTTTTT.

This clonotype has a count of ten or more. V gene TRBV5-1 combines with J gene TRBJ2-1; a possible D gene is TRBD2 (6 bases). V was trimmed by 6 bases and J by 5 bases, leaving 15 bases between them. Germline V gene sequence: CDR1 SGHRS, CDR2 YFSETQ. The CDR3 spans 14 residues. This CDR3 reads CASKPPSEDNEQFF. The CDR3 DNA reads TGCGCCAGCAAGCCCCCTAGCGAAGACAATGAGCAGTTCTTC.

The table lists this clonotype with a count of one. This sequence may be a read error, since a much larger clone differs from it by one base. The chain is built from TRBV11-2 and TRBJ2-4; no clear D gene. Germline V gene sequence: CDR1 SGHAT, CDR2 FQNNGV. The CDR3 has 14 amino acids. As DNA, the CDR3 is TGTGCCAGCAGTGAAGATGGAGCCAAAAACAGTCAGTACTTC. Translating it yields CASSEDGAKNSQYF.

There are many counts of this clonotype. The chain joins TRBV3-1 to TRBJ1-2; 9 bases map to TRBD1. V was pared by 3 bases and J by 8 bases, with 10 bases of the junction left unmatched. This CDR3 is built from 15 residues. Germline assignment: CDR1 LGHDT and CDR2 YNNKEL (reference sequence). The CDR3 DNA is TGTGCCAGCAGCCAGCGTTCTACAGGGGGCCGAGGCTACACCTTC. Protein sequence: CASSQRSTGGRGYTF.